The present T cell receptor beta chain was sequenced within a study of tumor T cells in aggressive B-cell lymphoma. CDR3 length equals 12 residues. The germline CDR1 and CDR2 sequences are GTSNPN and SVGIG (reference sequence). V was trimmed by 2 bases and J by 4 bases, leaving 6 bases between them. Profiled with immunoSEQ multiplex PCR; TCRdb holds only in-frame clones, not every one. This sample carries 3,000 to 3,500 clones, over 85% of them seen once, and the ten largest clones take over 2%. The sequencing input was tumor tissue. V usage is TRBV30 and J usage is TRBJ1-5; D is unclear. The source of this sequence is an adult with diffuse large B cell lymphoma. For the CDR3, the DNA is TGTGCCTGGAGTTTCATGAATCAGCCCCAGCATTTT. Amino acid sequence: CAWSFMNQPQHF. Together with reference TRBV30 and TRBJ1-5, the CDR3 gives the full variable domain: SQTIHQWPATLVQPVGSPLSLECTVEGTSNPNLYWYRQAAGRGLQLLFYSVGIGQISSEVPQNLSASRPQDRQFILSSKKLLLSDSGFYLCAWSFMNQPQHFGDGTRLSIL.